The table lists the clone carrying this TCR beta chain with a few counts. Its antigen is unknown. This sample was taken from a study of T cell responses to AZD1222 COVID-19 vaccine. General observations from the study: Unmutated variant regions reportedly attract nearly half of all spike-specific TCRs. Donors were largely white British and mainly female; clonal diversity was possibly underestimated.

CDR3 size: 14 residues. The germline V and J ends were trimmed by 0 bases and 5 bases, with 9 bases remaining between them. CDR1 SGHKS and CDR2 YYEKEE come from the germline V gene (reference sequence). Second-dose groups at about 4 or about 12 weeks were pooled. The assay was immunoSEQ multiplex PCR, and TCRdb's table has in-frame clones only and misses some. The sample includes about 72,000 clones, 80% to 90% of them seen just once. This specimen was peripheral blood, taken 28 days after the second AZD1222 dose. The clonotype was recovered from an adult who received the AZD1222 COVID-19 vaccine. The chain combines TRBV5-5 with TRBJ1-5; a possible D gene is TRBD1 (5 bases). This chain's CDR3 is CASSLGDLYQPQHF. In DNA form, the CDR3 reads TGTGCCAGCAGCTTGGGGGACCTTTATCAGCCCCAGCATTTT.